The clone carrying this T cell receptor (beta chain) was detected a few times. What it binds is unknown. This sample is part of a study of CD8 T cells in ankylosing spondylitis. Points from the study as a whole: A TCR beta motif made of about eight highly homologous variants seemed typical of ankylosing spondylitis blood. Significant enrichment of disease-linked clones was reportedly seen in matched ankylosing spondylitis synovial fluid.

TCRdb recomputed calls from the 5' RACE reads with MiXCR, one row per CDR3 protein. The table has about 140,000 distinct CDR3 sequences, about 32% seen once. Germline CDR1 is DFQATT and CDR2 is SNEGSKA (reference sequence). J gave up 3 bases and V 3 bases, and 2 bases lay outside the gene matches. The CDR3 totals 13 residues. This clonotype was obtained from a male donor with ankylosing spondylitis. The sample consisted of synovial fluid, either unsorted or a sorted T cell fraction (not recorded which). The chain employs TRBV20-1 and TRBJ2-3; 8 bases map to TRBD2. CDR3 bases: TGCAGTGCTAGCGGGGGGGCGACAGATACGCAGTATTTT. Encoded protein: CSASGGATDTQYF.